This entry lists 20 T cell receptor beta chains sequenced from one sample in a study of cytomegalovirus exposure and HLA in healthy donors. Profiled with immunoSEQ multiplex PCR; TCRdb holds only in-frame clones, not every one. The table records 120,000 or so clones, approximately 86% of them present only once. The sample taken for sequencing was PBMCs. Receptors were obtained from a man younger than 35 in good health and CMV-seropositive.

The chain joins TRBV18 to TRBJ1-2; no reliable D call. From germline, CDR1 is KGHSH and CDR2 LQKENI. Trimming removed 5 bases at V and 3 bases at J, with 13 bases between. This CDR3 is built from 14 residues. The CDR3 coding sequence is TGTGCCAGCTCATCAGGTTGGCAGGACTATGGCTACACCTTC. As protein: CASSSGWQDYGYTF.

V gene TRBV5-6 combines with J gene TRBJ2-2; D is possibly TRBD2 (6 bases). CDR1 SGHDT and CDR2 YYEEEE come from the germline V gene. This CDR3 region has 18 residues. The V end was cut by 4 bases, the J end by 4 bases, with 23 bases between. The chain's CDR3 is CASSGTGTSRARTGELFF. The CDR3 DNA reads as TGTGCCAGCAGCGGAACCGGGACTTCCCGAGCCCGCACCGGGGAGCTGTTTTTT.

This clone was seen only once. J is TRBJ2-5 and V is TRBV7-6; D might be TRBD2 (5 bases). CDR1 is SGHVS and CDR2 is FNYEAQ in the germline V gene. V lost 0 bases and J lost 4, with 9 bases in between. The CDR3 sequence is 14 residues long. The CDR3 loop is CASSLAHGRETQYF. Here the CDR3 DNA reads TGTGCCAGCAGCTTAGCGCATGGGAGAGAGACCCAGTACTTC.

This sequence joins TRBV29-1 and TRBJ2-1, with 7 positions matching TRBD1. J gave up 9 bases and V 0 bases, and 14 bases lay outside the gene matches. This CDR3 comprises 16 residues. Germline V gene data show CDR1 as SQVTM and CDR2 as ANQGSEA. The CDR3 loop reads CSVEDRALRGPGEQFF. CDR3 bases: TGCAGCGTTGAAGATCGGGCCCTAAGGGGGCCGGGTGAGCAGTTCTTC.

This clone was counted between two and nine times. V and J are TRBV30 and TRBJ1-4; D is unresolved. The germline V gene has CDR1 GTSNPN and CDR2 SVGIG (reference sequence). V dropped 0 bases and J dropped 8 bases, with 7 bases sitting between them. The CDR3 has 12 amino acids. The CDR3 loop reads CAWSVGGEKLFF. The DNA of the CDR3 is TGTGCCTGGAGTGTAGGAGGAGAAAAACTGTTTTTT.

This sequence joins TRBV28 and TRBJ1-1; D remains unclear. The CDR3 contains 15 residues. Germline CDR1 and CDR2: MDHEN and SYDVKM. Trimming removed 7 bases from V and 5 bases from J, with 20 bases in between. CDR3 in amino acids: CASTALIMGQTEAFF. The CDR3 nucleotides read TGTGCCAGCACCGCACTGATAATGGGCCAGACTGAAGCTTTCTTT.

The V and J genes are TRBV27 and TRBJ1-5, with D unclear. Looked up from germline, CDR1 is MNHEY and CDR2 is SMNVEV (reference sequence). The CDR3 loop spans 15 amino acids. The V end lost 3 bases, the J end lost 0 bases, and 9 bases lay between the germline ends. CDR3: CASSFDRYSNQPQHF. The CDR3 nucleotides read TGTGCCAGCAGTTTTGATAGATATAGCAATCAGCCCCAGCATTTT.

Here the CDR3 DNA reads TGCGCCAGCAGTGAGTATGGCGGGGCCACCACAGATACGCAGTATTTT. This translates into CASSEYGGATTDTQYF. The chain joins TRBV10-1 to TRBJ2-3, with a weak D call TRBD2 (6 bases). The germline V gene has CDR1 WNHNN and CDR2 SYGVQD (reference sequence). The V end lost 1 base, the J end lost 2 bases, and 13 bases lay between the germline ends. CDR3 length equals 16 residues.

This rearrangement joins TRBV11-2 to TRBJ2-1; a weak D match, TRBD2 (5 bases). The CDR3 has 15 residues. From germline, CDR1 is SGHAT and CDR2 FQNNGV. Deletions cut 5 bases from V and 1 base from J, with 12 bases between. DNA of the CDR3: TGTGCCAGCAGCCTACGACGCGGGTCCTACAATGAGCAGTTCTTC. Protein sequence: CASSLRRGSYNEQFF. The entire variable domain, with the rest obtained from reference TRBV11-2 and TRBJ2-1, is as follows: EAGVAQSPRYKIIEKRQSVAFWCNPISGHATLYWYQQILGQGPKLLIQFQNNGVVDDSQLPKDRFSAERLKGVDSTLKIQPAKLEDSAVYLCASSLRRGSYNEQFFGPGTRLTVL.

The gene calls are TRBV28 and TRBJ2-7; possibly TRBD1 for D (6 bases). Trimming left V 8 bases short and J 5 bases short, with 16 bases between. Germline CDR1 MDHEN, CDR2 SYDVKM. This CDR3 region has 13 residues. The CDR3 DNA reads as TGTGCCAGCGAGGAACAGGGTAACCACGAGCAGTACTTC. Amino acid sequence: CASEEQGNHEQYF.

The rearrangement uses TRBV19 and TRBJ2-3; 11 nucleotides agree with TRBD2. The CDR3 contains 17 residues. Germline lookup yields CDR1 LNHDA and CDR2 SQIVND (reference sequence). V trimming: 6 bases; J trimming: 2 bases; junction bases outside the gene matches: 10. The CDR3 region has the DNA TGTGCCAGTAGAGGGCCTAGCGGGGGGATTTACACAGATACGCAGTATTTT. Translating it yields CASRGPSGGIYTDTQYF.

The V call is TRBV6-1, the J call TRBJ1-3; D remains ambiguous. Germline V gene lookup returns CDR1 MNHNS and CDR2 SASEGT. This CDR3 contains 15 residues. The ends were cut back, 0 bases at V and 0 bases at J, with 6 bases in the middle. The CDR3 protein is CASSEAEVSGNTIYF. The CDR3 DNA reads TGTGCCAGCAGTGAAGCGGAGGTCTCTGGAAACACCATATATTTT.

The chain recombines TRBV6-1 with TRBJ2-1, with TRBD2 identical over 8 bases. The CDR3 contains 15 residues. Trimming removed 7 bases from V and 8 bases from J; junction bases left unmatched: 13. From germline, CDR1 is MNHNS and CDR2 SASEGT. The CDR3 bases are TGTGCCAGCATCCTTGGCCGGGGGGGAATCTATGAGCAGTTCTTC. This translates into CASILGRGGIYEQFF.

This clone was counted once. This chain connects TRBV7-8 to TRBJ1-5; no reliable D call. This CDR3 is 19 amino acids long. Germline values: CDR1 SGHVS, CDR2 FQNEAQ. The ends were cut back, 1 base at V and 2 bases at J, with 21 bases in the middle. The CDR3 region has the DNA TGTGCCAGCAGCTTAGAGTACCTCCAATGGGAGTCGGGCAATCAGCCCCAGCATTTT. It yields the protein CASSLEYLQWESGNQPQHF.

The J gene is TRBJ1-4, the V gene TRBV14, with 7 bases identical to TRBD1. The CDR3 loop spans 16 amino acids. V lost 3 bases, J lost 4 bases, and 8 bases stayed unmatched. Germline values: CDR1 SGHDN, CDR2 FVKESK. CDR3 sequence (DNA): TGTGCCAGCAGCCAGCTTCAGACAGGGCGTAATGAAAAACTGTTTTTT. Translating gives CASSQLQTGRNEKLFF. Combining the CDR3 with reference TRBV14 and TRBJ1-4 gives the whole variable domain EAGVTQFPSHSVIEKGQTVTLRCDPISGHDNLYWYRRVMGKEIKFLLHFVKESKQDESGMPNNRFLAERTGGTYSTLKVQPAELEDSGVYFCASSQLQTGRNEKLFFGSGTQLSVL.

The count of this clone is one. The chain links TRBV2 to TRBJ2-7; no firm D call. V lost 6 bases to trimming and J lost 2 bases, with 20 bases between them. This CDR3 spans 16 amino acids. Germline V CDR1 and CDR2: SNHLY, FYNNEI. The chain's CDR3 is CASSEPAEESAYEQYF. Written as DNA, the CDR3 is TGTGCCAGCAGCGAACCAGCCGAGGAGTCCGCCTACGAGCAGTACTTC.

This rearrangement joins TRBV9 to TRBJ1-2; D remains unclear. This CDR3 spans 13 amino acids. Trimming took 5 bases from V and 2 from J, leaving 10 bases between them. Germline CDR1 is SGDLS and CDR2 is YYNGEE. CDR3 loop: CASRNQANYGYTF. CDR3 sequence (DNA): TGTGCCAGCAGAAATCAGGCGAACTATGGCTACACCTTC.

CDR3 protein: CASSSGQDATGELFF. The CDR3 nucleotides read TGTGCCAGCAGCTCCGGACAGGACGCCACCGGGGAGCTGTTTTTT. V and J are TRBV5-4 and TRBJ2-2; 7 bases are shared with TRBD1. V was pared by 3 bases and J by 4 bases, with 6 bases of the junction left unmatched. The CDR3 is made up of 15 amino acids. Per germline, CDR1 SGHNT and CDR2 YYREEE (reference sequence).

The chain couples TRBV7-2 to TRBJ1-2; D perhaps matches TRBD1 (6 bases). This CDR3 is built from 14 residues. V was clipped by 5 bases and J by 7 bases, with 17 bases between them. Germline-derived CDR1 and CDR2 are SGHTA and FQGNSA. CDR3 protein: CASSPEQGRIGYTF. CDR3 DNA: TGTGCCAGCAGCCCCGAACAGGGACGGATTGGCTACACCTTC.

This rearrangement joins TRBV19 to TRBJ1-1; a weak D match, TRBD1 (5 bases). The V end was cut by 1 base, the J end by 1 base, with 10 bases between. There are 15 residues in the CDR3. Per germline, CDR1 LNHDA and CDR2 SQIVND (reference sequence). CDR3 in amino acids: CASSIGRGTNTEAFF. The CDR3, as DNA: TGTGCCAGTAGTATAGGTCGGGGGACGAACACTGAAGCTTTCTTT.